This TCR beta chain is from a study of blood T cell repertoires in COVID-19 (dated by TCRdb to the early 2020s). About the investigation overall: The collaborator samples originated in the United States, Italy and Spain and spanned the acute and convalescent phases of COVID-19. Nearly every sample came with metadata listing a de-identified subject ID, COVID-19 status, age in years and sex. Subjects who had been exposed to COVID-19, were actively infected with it, or had recovered from it provided the deeply sampled blood TCRbeta repertoires that made up the dataset. Samples were obtained from the ongoing ImmuneRACE study (first 160 participants) and from about 1,300 subjects provided by 6 global collaborators. Where HLA class I and class II types were available, the types were taken from metadata supplied by the sample provider, not from assay-based typing. The material from the prospective study consisted of cDNA or gDNA derived from T cells, B-cell-depleted T cells, or PBMCs. The repertoires were made available in a free public database intended to serve as a resource for research on the immune response to SARS-CoV-2.

TCRbeta CDR3 regions were amplified from genomic DNA by means of the immunoSEQ Assay, a bias-controlled multiplex PCR. In the source study's methods: The number of nucleated cells in each sample was estimated from the amplification of reference gene primers within the assay. Sequence reads were collapsed and filtered to measure the absolute abundance of every unique TCRbeta CDR3 rearrangement. Productive Simpson clonality was computed per sample as the square root of Simpson's diversity index over productive rearrangements. Held by TCRdb, this immuneACCESS table contains in-frame sequences only and omits some clones. Under half of the omission traces to an unresolved V gene where checked; the cause of the rest is unknown. The V and J calls and the clone size are those of that table, but D and trimming were determined from the DNA. The sample contains 150,000 to 200,000 clones, around nine tenths of them found a single time. Roughly 0.8% of the sample is held by the ten biggest clonotypes.

In the prospective study, participants were about 18 to 95 years old, resided in approximately 25 geographic areas of the United States, and were enrolled through a virtual design. In the prospective study, cohorts were assigned on the basis of participant-reported clinical history obtained from a screening survey and a study questionnaire. Recovered participants in ImmuneRACE Cohort 3 were defined by two consecutive negative NP/OP PCR tests, clearance by a healthcare professional, or resolution of symptoms. Mobile phlebotomists in the prospective study collected whole blood, serum and a nasopharyngeal or oropharyngeal swab from every participant. Participants in the prospective study had the option to provide additional blood draws and questionnaires over a roughly two-month period. Before DNA extraction, blood samples from the prospective study were shipped at room temperature or frozen. Here is what the overall study found, with its caveats: Clinical and demographic metadata were provided uncurated, with the amount varying by source and participant.

Comments on this clone: The target of this receptor is not known. No qualities accompany the bases; no much larger clone lies one base away.

Relative to germline, V is missing 10 bases and J is missing 8 bases, with 9 bases of the junction outside any gene match. Looking up the germline V gene yields CDR1 SGHVS and CDR2 FQNEAQ. Reading from cysteine to phenylalanine, the CDR3 counts 13 amino acids. Kept here is only the CDR3 DNA, which spans 39 bases and is read in frame from base 1. This clonotype was sampled from a woman between 18 and 29 years old who had recovered from COVID-19. The rearrangement combines TRBV7-8 with TRBJ1-4, and TRBD1 matches 8 of the central bases. Sequenced input: PBMCs or T cells enriched from blood (not recorded which). The CDR3 has the sequence CATKGTGLEKLFF. The sequenced DNA is TGTGCCACCAAGGGGACAGGTCTCGAAAAACTGTTTTTT.